A single sample gave rise to the 15 T cell receptor beta chains below, sequenced in a study of blood T cell repertoires in COVID-19. Data came from immunoSEQ multiplex PCR; TCRdb stores just in-frame clones and leaves some out. The sample has 200,000 to 250,000 clones, 80% to 90% seen once. The sequencing sample was made of PBMCs or T cells enriched from blood (not recorded which). These TCRs come from a woman between 45 and 60 years old with acute COVID-19.

V gene TRBV19 combines with J gene TRBJ2-7, with D hard to call. V lost 3 bases, J lost 2 bases, and 11 bases lay in between. The V gene's germline CDR1 is LNHDA and CDR2 SQIVND (reference sequence). The CDR3 loop spans 14 amino acids. CDR3 coding DNA: TGTGCCAGTAGTATGGGCCAGGCTACCTACGAGCAGTACTTC. Amino acid sequence: CASSMGQATYEQYF.

The V and J genes are TRBV15 and TRBJ2-1; 9 nucleotides agree with TRBD1. The CDR3 is 14 residues long. From germline, CDR1 is LNHNV and CDR2 YYDKDF (reference sequence). V gave up 8 bases and J gave up 2 bases; unmatched junction bases: 4. The DNA of the CDR3 is TGTGCCACCCGTGGACAGGGGACCTACAATGAGCAGTTCTTC. Translated, it gives CATRGQGTYNEQFF.

About this clone itself: Other DNA sequences of this sample code for an identical CDR3. This rearrangement joins TRBV28 to TRBJ2-5, with 10 bases lining up with TRBD1. In germline, CDR1 is MDHEN, CDR2 SYDVKM. This CDR3 is 15 amino acids long. With V trimmed by 3 bases and J by 2 bases, 3 bases remained unmatched. CDR3 region: CASSFGTGVQETQYF. Here the CDR3 DNA reads TGTGCCAGCAGTTTTGGGACAGGGGTTCAAGAGACCCAGTACTTC.

This chain uses TRBV27 with TRBJ2-1; TRBD2 aligns across 8 bases. This CDR3 spans 15 amino acids. Germline values: CDR1 MNHEY, CDR2 SMNVEV (reference sequence). V was pared by 3 bases and J by 4 bases, with 5 bases of the junction left unmatched. CDR3 DNA: TGTGCCAGCAGTTTGCAACTAGCGGAATACAATGAGCAGTTCTTC. Translated: CASSLQLAEYNEQFF.

The chain links TRBV4-2 to TRBJ2-1, with D possibly being TRBD2 (6 bases). The CDR3 contains 16 residues. CDR1 is LGHNA, CDR2 YNFKEQ, per germline. V lost 4 bases and J 5 bases, leaving 18 bases between the germline ends. The CDR3 nucleotides are TGTGCCAGCAGCCCGCCGACTGAGCGGGCGAACAATGAGCAGTTCTTC. This sequence encodes CASSPPTERANNEQFF.

V gene TRBV2 combines with J gene TRBJ2-3; D remains unclear. Germline V CDR1 and CDR2: SNHLY, FYNNEI. The CDR3 length is 13 residues. V was cut by 1 base and J by 4 bases, with 6 bases left in between. The DNA of the CDR3 is TGTGCCAGCAGTGAAGATGGAGCAGATACGCAGTATTTT. Protein: CASSEDGADTQYF.

The chain is built from TRBV10-3 and TRBJ1-1; 7 positions agree with TRBD1. CDR1 and CDR2 from the germline V gene are ENHRY and SYGVKD. V lost 7 bases to trimming and J lost 1 base; unmatched junction nucleotides: 6. The CDR3 runs 14 residues. CDR3 bases: TGTGCCATCAAATCGGACAGGCAGAACACTGAAGCTTTCTTT. Amino acids: CAIKSDRQNTEAFF.

V is TRBV10-3 and J is TRBJ2-7, with D possibly matching TRBD1 (6 bases). CDR3 length equals 13 residues. Germline CDR1 is ENHRY and CDR2 is SYGVKD. V lost 7 bases and J lost 2, with 12 bases in between. CDR3 protein: CAIMRQGTYEQYF. CDR3 DNA sequence: TGTGCCATCATGCGGCAGGGGACCTACGAGCAGTACTTC.

The chain couples TRBV28 to TRBJ2-7, with a weak D call TRBD1 (6 bases). Germline loops: CDR1 MDHEN, CDR2 SYDVKM. CDR3 size: 18 residues. Trimming shortened V by 3 bases and J by 2 bases, and 23 bases separated the two germline ends. The CDR3 DNA sequence: TGTGCCAGCAGTTTCTCCATCGCCCTCGCCGGACAGACCTACGAGCAGTACTTC. Protein product: CASSFSIALAGQTYEQYF.

The chain is built from TRBV10-3 and TRBJ1-2; D perhaps matches TRBD1 (5 bases). Between the trimmed V and J ends, which lost 3 bases and 3 bases, there was a span of 14 bases. The CDR3 runs 15 residues. CDR1 ENHRY and CDR2 SYGVKD come from the germline V gene. The CDR3 bases are TGTGCCATCAGTGATTCAGGGTGGTCCCACTATGGCTACACCTTC. This encodes CAISDSGWSHYGYTF.

The CDR3 reads CASSYGGPGTSQVQFF. The CDR3 region has the DNA TGTGCCAGCAGTTACGGAGGTCCCGGGACTAGCCAGGTGCAGTTCTTC. This chain links TRBV6-2 or TRBV6-3 with TRBJ2-1, with 9 bases identical to TRBD2. The V segment lost 2 bases and the J segment 12 bases; nucleotides outside the gene matches: 14. The CDR3 runs to 16 residues. In germline, CDR1 is MNHEY, CDR2 SVGEGT.

This clone was found a few times. The V and J genes are TRBV29-1 and TRBJ2-7, with a tentative D call TRBD2 (6 bases). The CDR3 covers 13 residues. The V end lost 7 bases, the J end lost 3 bases, and 16 bases lay between the germline ends. The V gene's germline CDR1 is SQVTM and CDR2 ANQGSEA. In DNA, the CDR3 is TGCAGCGGGGGGTCGGGGGAAGGCTACGAGCAGTACTTC. It is translated as CSGGSGEGYEQYF.

CDR3 sequence: CASSEALGRFEKLFF. CDR3 DNA: TGTGCCAGCAGTGAAGCGCTAGGTCGGTTTGAAAAACTGTTTTTT. V usage is TRBV2 and J usage is TRBJ1-4; the D is unclear. V lost 0 bases, J lost 7 bases, and 12 bases lay in between. CDR1 is SNHLY, CDR2 FYNNEI, per germline. This CDR3 is built from 15 residues. The whole variable domain, filled in from reference TRBV2 and TRBJ1-4, reads EPEVTQTPSHQVTQMGQEVILRCVPISNHLYFYWYRQILGQKVEFLVSFYNNEISEKSEIFDDQFSVERPDGSNFTLKIRSTKLEDSAMYFCASSEALGRFEKLFFGSGTQLSVL.

V and J are TRBV19 and TRBJ2-3; D gene uncertain. This CDR3 is 13 amino acids long. Germline V gene sequence: CDR1 LNHDA, CDR2 SQIVND (reference sequence). V shed 3 bases and J shed 9 bases, with 13 bases lying between them. The CDR3 reads CASSIDTAPTQYF. For the CDR3, the DNA is TGTGCCAGTAGTATTGACACCGCCCCGACGCAGTATTTT. The full variable domain, with the rest looked up from reference TRBV19 and TRBJ2-3, is DGGITQSPKYLFRKEGQNVTLSCEQNLNHDAMYWYRQDPGQGLRLIYYSQIVNDFQKGDIAEGYSVSREKKESFPLTVTSAQKNPTAFYLCASSIDTAPTQYFGPGTRLTVL.

This chain links TRBV4-3 with TRBJ2-1; 10 bases align to TRBD2. The CDR3 length is 17 residues. Trimming cost V 1 base and J 2 bases; bases outside gene matches: 5. Germline V CDR1 and CDR2: LGHNA, YSLEER. The chain's CDR3 is CASSQVFLAGAYNEQFF. The CDR3 DNA follows: TGCGCCAGCAGCCAAGTGTTCCTAGCGGGAGCCTACAATGAGCAGTTCTTC.